The 21 T cell receptor beta chains below were found in one sample sequenced in a study of cytomegalovirus exposure and HLA in healthy donors (dated by TCRdb to 2016 to 2017). The library was prepared using the immunoSEQ multiplex PCR assay. For the multiplex PCR, a mixture combining 60 forward primers for TCR Vbeta segments and 13 reverse primers for TCR Jbeta segments was used. Sourced from immuneACCESS, this table was stored by TCRdb with only in-frame sequences that have V and J called. A share of the clones is absent; for the studies checked, an unresolved V gene accounts for under half, and the remainder has no known explanation. The sample contains more than 100,000 clones, about 76% of them found a single time. The ten top clones hold about 29% of the sample. The sequencing sample was made of PBMCs. The receptors were sampled from a man in his fifties or sixties in good health and CMV-seropositive.

This chain uses TRBV9 with TRBJ1-2, with a tentative D call TRBD1 (6 bases). Germline loops: CDR1 SGDLS, CDR2 YYNGEE. There are 13 residues in the CDR3. Trimming left V 5 bases short and J 8 bases short, with 16 bases between. CDR3 bases: TGTGCCAGCAGAGACCCAGGGGACGAGGGCTACACCTTC. This translates into CASRDPGDEGYTF. Full variable domain (remainder filled in from reference TRBV9 and TRBJ1-2): DSGVTQTPKHLITATGQRVTLRCSPRSGDLSVYWYQQSLDQGLQFLIQYYNGEERAKGNILERFSAQQFPDLHSELNLSSLELGDSALYFCASRDPGDEGYTFGSGTRLTVV.

V and J are TRBV29-1 and TRBJ1-2, with TRBD1 matching 7 bases. Trimming removed 4 bases from V and 8 bases from J; junction bases left unmatched: 10. This CDR3 has 13 residues. Germline V gene lookup returns CDR1 SQVTM and CDR2 ANQGSEA. CDR3 residues: CSVGTGLRLGYTF. CDR3 nucleotides: TGCAGCGTTGGGACAGGCCTTCGGTTGGGCTACACCTTC.

The rearrangement joins TRBV5-4 to TRBJ2-5, with 11 bases aligning to TRBD2. CDR1 and CDR2 from the germline V gene are SGHNT and YYREEE (reference sequence). Unmatched junction bases numbered 9, after V lost 4 bases and J lost 4 bases. The CDR3 sequence is 16 residues long. The CDR3 loop reads CASSPPLAGGRETQYF. For the CDR3, the DNA is TGTGCCAGCAGCCCGCCCCTAGCGGGGGGAAGAGAGACCCAGTACTTC.

The J gene is TRBJ1-4, the V gene TRBV30; possibly TRBD1 for D (6 bases). Germline V lookup: CDR1 GTSNPN, CDR2 SVGIG (reference sequence). This CDR3 has 15 amino acids. Trimming pared 0 bases from V and 7 bases from J, leaving 15 bases between. As DNA, the CDR3 is TGTGCCTGGAGTGTCAGGTCAGGGGCCGGTGAAAAACTGTTTTTT. Protein product: CAWSVRSGAGEKLFF.

This clone has only one observation. The J gene is TRBJ2-6, the V gene TRBV5-1; D may be TRBD1 (6 bases). This CDR3 has 14 residues. Germline CDR1 and CDR2: SGHRS and YFSETQ. V dropped 7 bases and J dropped 0 bases, with 8 bases sitting between them. For the CDR3, the DNA is TGCGCCAGCTCGGACAGCTCTGGGGCCAACGTCCTGACTTTC. Residues: CASSDSSGANVLTF. Full variable domain (outside the CDR3, taken from reference TRBV5-1 and TRBJ2-6): KAGVTQTPRYLIKTRGQQVTLSCSPISGHRSVSWYQQTPGQGLQFLFEYFSETQRNKGNFPGRFSGRQFSNSRSEMNVSTLELGDSALYLCASSDSSGANVLTFGAGSRLTVL.

The J gene is TRBJ1-2, the V gene TRBV7-8; D might be TRBD1 (5 bases). Trimming removed 5 bases from V and 2 bases from J, with 12 bases in between. CDR1 SGHVS and CDR2 FQNEAQ come from the germline V gene. The CDR3 is made up of 14 amino acids. The CDR3, as DNA: TGTGCCAGCAGCCTCAGGGTCCCCAACTATGGCTACACCTTC. Residues: CASSLRVPNYGYTF.

This chain links TRBV5-8 with TRBJ2-1; D call uncertain. The CDR3 is 13 residues long. V was shortened by 0 bases and J by 4 bases, with 5 bases between the two germline ends. Germline V lookup: CDR1 SGHTS, CDR2 YDEGEE. The CDR3 region has the DNA TGTGCCAGCAGCTTGGGGGCGTACAATGAGCAGTTCTTC. It specifies CASSLGAYNEQFF.

The V call is TRBV2, the J call TRBJ1-6; 10 bases align to TRBD1. The length of the CDR3 is 14 residues. Germline CDR1 reads SNHLY; CDR2 reads FYNNEI. V gave up 6 bases and J gave up 10 bases; unmatched junction bases: 6. CDR3: CASSGGTGESPLHF. As DNA, the CDR3 is TGTGCCAGCAGCGGCGGGACAGGGGAATCACCCCTCCACTTT.

V usage is TRBV19 and J usage is TRBJ1-2, with D perhaps TRBD1 (5 bases). The germline V gene encodes CDR1 LNHDA and CDR2 SQIVND (reference sequence). The CDR3 loop spans 14 amino acids. V lost 4 bases and J lost 5, with 14 bases in between. In DNA, the CDR3 is TGTGCCAGTAGTACCCGGGACTCGGGATATGGCTACACCTTC. Protein sequence: CASSTRDSGYGYTF.

The V call is TRBV5-1, the J call TRBJ2-3; no clear D. Germline CDR1 SGHRS, CDR2 YFSETQ. There are 12 residues in the CDR3. The ends were cut back, 4 bases at V and 2 bases at J, with 5 bases in the middle. The CDR3 region is CASSQNTDTQYF. CDR3 DNA: TGCGCCAGCAGCCAGAACACAGATACGCAGTATTTT.

This clone has a handful of counts. V and J are TRBV6-6 and TRBJ1-1; a possible D gene is TRBD1 (6 bases). Trimming took 7 bases from V and 2 from J, leaving 17 bases between them. Looked up from germline, CDR1 is MNHNY and CDR2 is SVGAGI (reference sequence). The CDR3 covers 15 residues. As DNA, the CDR3 is TGTGCCAGCACCGACCGGGGGGCGCGAAACACTGAAGCTTTCTTT. Protein: CASTDRGARNTEAFF.

The chain uses TRBV7-8 and TRBJ1-1; D gene uncertain. Between the trimmed V and J ends, which lost 4 bases and 4 bases, there was a span of 16 bases. Germline CDR1 reads SGHVS; CDR2 reads FQNEAQ. This CDR3 has 15 residues. The CDR3 is CASSSRVSEPTEAFF. The CDR3 DNA reads as TGTGCCAGCAGCTCCCGTGTCAGCGAGCCCACTGAAGCTTTCTTT. Together with reference TRBV7-8 and TRBJ1-1, the CDR3 gives the full variable domain: GAGVSQSPRYKVAKRGQDVALRCDPISGHVSLFWYQQALGQGPEFLTYFQNEAQLDKSGLPSDRFFAERPEGSVSTLKIQRTQQEDSAVYLCASSSRVSEPTEAFFGQGTRLTVV.

The V call is TRBV6-5, the J call TRBJ1-3; D is uncertain. Trimming shortened V by 4 bases and J by 4 bases, and 17 bases separated the two germline ends. Germline CDR1 MNHEY, CDR2 SVGAGI. The CDR3 extends over 16 amino acids. The CDR3 coding sequence is TGTGCCAGCAGTTCCACGGTACAAACAGCCGGAAACACCATATATTTT. Translating it yields CASSSTVQTAGNTIYF.

Comments on this clone: One end of the junction does not line up with germline, which may come from a read error. The gene calls are TRBV4-1 and TRBJ2-3; no definite D call. Germline V gene lookup returns CDR1 MGHRA and CDR2 YSYEKL. The CDR3 loop spans 14 amino acids. This chain's CDR3 is CASSRAMITDTQYF. The CDR3 region has the DNA TGTGCCAGCAGCCGAGCCATGATCACAGATACGCAGTATTTT.

This clone was recorded once. The chain carries TRBV2 and TRBJ1-2, with D tentatively TRBD1 (5 bases). Germline V gene sequence: CDR1 SNHLY, CDR2 FYNNEI. V dropped 2 bases and J dropped 4 bases, with 11 bases sitting between them. CDR3 length equals 14 residues. Written as DNA, the CDR3 is TGTGCCAGCAGTGAAATGGGGCCGGGCTATGGCTACACCTTC. Protein sequence: CASSEMGPGYGYTF.

CDR3 protein: CASEINSPLHF. The CDR3 nucleotides are TGTGCCAGCGAGATAAATTCACCCCTCCACTTT. The genes are TRBV21-1 and TRBJ1-6. TRBV21-1 corresponds to a pseudogene. The CDR3 totals 11 residues.

The V gene is TRBV11-1, the J gene TRBJ2-1, with TRBD1 identical over 7 bases. The V gene end was trimmed by 4 bases and the J gene end by 10 bases; junction bases not matched to a gene: 10. CDR3 size: 14 residues. CDR1 SGHAT and CDR2 FQDESV come from the germline V gene (reference sequence). The CDR3 nucleotides read TGTGCCAGCAGCTCTCGTAACAGGGGAAGCGAGCAGTTCTTC. Translating gives CASSSRNRGSEQFF.

This chain connects TRBV27 to TRBJ2-7, with TRBD1 identical over 11 bases. Per germline, CDR1 MNHEY and CDR2 SMNVEV (reference sequence). The ends lost 4 bases at V and 2 bases at J; junction bases unmatched: 10. The CDR3 has 17 amino acids. The CDR3 protein is CASSSTPGQGVPYEQYF. CDR3 DNA sequence: TGTGCCAGCAGTTCCACTCCGGGACAGGGGGTCCCCTACGAGCAGTACTTC.

The J gene is TRBJ2-2, the V gene TRBV5-4; weak D call: TRBD1 (5 bases). The V gene's germline CDR1 is SGHNT and CDR2 YYREEE (reference sequence). V lost 0 bases, J lost 0 bases, and 6 bases lay in between. The CDR3 consists of 15 residues. CDR3 nucleotides: TGTGCCAGCAGCTTGGACAGGACGAACACCGGGGAGCTGTTTTTT. It is translated as CASSLDRTNTGELFF.

The genes are TRBV6-1 and TRBJ2-7, with 7 bases matching TRBD2. The CDR3 contains 14 residues. V dropped 8 bases and J dropped 1; count of bases not matched to a gene: 8. Per germline, CDR1 MNHNS and CDR2 SASEGT. CDR3 region: CASRGVLTSYEQYF. For the CDR3, the DNA is TGTGCCAGCCGGGGGGTCCTTACGTCCTACGAGCAGTACTTC.

J is TRBJ1-1 and V is TRBV19; a possible D gene is TRBD1 (6 bases). The length of the CDR3 is 14 residues. Trimming took off 6 bases at V and 0 bases at J, with 11 bases between the two ends. Germline V gene sequence: CDR1 LNHDA, CDR2 SQIVND (reference sequence). The CDR3, as DNA: TGTGCCAGTAGACCGAGGGGGATGAACACTGAAGCTTTCTTT. It encodes CASRPRGMNTEAFF.